This TCR beta chain came from a study of technical replicates of blood from a few donors (TCRdb year 2017). A remark on this clone: What antigen it recognizes has not been identified. Base-call qualities are not available, and no considerably larger clone is one nucleotide away.

Library preparation used the immunoSEQ multiplex PCR assay. The immuneACCESS repertoire file appears here via TCRdb, limited to in-frame rearrangements. These files lack a portion of the clones; in checked studies, under half of the deficit traces to unresolved V genes, and the cause of the others is not known. This sample has approximately 82,000 clones in its table, and around 90% of those were observed once. The top ten clonotypes cover under 0.5% of the sample. Relative to germline, V is 3 bases shorter and J is 7 bases shorter, with 15 bases between their ends. CDR1 and CDR2 are drawn from the germline V gene: SGHNT, YENEEA. The CDR3 spans 14 residues, from the cysteine through the phenylalanine. Here the CDR3 DNA is all that survives: 42 bases in frame from base 1.

Sample: T cells isolated from PBMCs. The clonotype comes from a human donor in good health. Some clones in this sample may be carry-over from other donors' samples. Recombination connected TRBV11-3 to TRBJ2-5, and TRBD2 may be the D gene, going by 6 matching bases. The CDR3 here reads CASSFSSQGGTQYF. The sequence in DNA is TGTGCCAGCAGCTTTTCCAGTCAGGGAGGGACCCAGTACTTC.